This T cell receptor (beta chain) was documented in a study of cytomegalovirus exposure and HLA in healthy donors (dated by TCRdb to 2015 to 2018). Broadly, across the study: The 670 or so repertoires of the first cohort and the roughly 110 validation repertoires were produced on the same platform, according to a later analysis. In addition to the first cohort of 666 subjects, a separate validation cohort of under 150 different subjects was used. The study combined high-throughput TCR immunosequencing, statistical association of individual TCRs with disease status, and machine learning to predict cytomegalovirus infection status. The study aimed to test whether signatures of past pathogen exposure could be identified by cataloging public T cell receptors.

The library was built by means of the immunoSEQ multiplex PCR assay. In the source study's methods: A statistical classification framework was built for diagnosing cytomegalovirus status from the catalog of TCR beta chain sequences. Held by TCRdb, this immuneACCESS table contains in-frame sequences only and omits some clones. Under half of the omission traces to an unresolved V gene where checked; the cause of the rest is unknown. V, J and clone size reflect that table, while D and trimming were determined from the DNA. The sample table shows 98,000 or so clones, and about 85% are seen once. The leading ten clones occupy 3% to 3.5% of the sample. The donors belonged to the validation cohort of approximately 130 subjects, which was separate from the roughly 700-subject first cohort. CDR1 and CDR2, looked up from the germline V gene, are SGHDT and YYEEEE. From the cysteine through the phenylalanine, the CDR3 covers 16 amino acids. The retained sequence is limited to the CDR3, 48 bases, with the frame set at the first base. V is cut back by 2 bases and J by 1 base, with 9 bases in the junction unmatched.

What the research found in general, with its limitations: Cytomegalovirus status was reported to be diagnosed by the classifier with high specificity and sensitivity in both the original and validation cohorts. In vitro tests confirmed that a few of the cytomegalovirus-associated TCR beta chains recognize cytomegalovirus antigens. A later analysis lacked HLA typing for the validation cohort, so it scored co-occurrence in that cohort across all 130 or so repertoires. It was suggested by the authors that the approach could potentially be generalized to other disease states and immunological phenotypes. In the study, 164 TCR beta chains were listed as associated with cytomegalovirus. Across donors, most TCR sequences were observed very rarely, whereas some public TCRs were present in many individuals. Of the cluster scores, around 95% were above 0 in a later analysis, which found that TCRs clustered in the first cohort also tended to co-occur in the approximately 120 validation repertoires.

With respect to this clone: The target of this receptor is not known. Per-nucleotide qualities are absent, and no much larger clonotype sits a single base away.

Sequencing input: PBMCs. The TCR was taken from a woman under 30 in good health and CMV-seronegative. This chain joins TRBV5-6 to TRBJ2-7, and 7 junctional nucleotides match TRBD2. This receptor carries the CDR3 CASSFLRGRESYEQYF. The nucleotide sequence is given as TGTGCCAGCAGCTTCCTTAGAGGGAGGGAATCCTACGAGCAGTACTTC.